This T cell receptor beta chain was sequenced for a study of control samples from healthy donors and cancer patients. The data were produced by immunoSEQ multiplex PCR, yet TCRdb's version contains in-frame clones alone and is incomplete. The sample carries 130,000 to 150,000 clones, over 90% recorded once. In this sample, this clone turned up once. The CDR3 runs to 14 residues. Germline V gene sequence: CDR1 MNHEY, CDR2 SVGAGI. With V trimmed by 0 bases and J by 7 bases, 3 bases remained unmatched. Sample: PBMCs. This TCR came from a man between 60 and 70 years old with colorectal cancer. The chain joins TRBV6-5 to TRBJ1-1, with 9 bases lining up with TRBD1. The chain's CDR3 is CASSYSGQGYEAFF. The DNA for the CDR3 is TGTGCCAGCAGTTACTCGGGACAGGGCTATGAAGCTTTCTTT.